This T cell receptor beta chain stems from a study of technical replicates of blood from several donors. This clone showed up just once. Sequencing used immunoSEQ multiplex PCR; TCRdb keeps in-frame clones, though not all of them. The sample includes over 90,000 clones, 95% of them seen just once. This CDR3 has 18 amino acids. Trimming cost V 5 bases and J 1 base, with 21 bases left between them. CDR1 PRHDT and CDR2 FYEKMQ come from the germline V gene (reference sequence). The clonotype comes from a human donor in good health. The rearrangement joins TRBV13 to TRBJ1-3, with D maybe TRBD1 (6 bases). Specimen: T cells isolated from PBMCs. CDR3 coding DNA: TGTGCCAGCAGCCGAGTCGGGAACAGGGTCTTTTCTGGAAACACCATATATTTT. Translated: CASSRVGNRVFSGNTIYF. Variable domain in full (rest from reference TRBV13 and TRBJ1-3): AAGVIQSPRHLIKEKRETATLKCYPIPRHDTVYWYQQGPGQDPQFLISFYEKMQSDKGSIPDRFSAQQFSDYHSELNMSSLELGDSALYFCASSRVGNRVFSGNTIYFGEGSWLTVV.